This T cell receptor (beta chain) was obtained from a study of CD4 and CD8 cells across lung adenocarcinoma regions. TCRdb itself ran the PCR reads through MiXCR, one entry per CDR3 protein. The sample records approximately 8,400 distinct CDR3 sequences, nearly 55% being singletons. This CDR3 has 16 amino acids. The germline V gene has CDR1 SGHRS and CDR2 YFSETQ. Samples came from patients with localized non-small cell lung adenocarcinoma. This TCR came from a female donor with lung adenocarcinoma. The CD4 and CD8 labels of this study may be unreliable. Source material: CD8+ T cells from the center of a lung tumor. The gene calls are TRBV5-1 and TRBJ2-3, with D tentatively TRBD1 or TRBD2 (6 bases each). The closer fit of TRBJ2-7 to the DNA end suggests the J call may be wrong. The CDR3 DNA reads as TGCGCCAGCGGGGGGTACGGGGGCCGTGGCACAGATACGCAGTACTTC. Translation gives CASGGYGGRGTDTQYF.